The 8 T cell receptor beta chains below come from one sample, sequenced in a study of shared clonotypes between healthy human individuals. Repertoires were generated with immunoSEQ multiplex PCR, while TCRdb's copy carries only in-frame clones and drops some. The data contain a few million clones, over 90% of them seen just once; the ten biggest clones take up 0.35% to 0.5%. Sequencing was performed on naive CD4+ T cells from PBMCs. Subset here: CD45RA+ positively selected. The receptor set was obtained from a man in his late teens or twenties in good health. Some clones in this sample may be carry-over from other donors' samples.

The chain employs TRBV10-1 and TRBJ1-1; possible D gene TRBD1, 5 bases. The CDR3 is 13 amino acids. Germline loops: CDR1 WNHNN, CDR2 SYGVQD (reference sequence). V lost 7 bases and J 4 bases, leaving 13 bases between the germline ends. In nucleotides, the CDR3 is TGCGCCAGCACAAAAACAGGTAGCACTGAAGCTTTCTTT. Protein product: CASTKTGSTEAFF.

As for this clone: An end of the junction differs from the germline gene, which may be a read error. The chain carries TRBV7-9 and TRBJ2-6; TRBD1 agrees at 10 bases. Germline V gives CDR1 SEHNR, CDR2 FQNEAQ (reference sequence). This CDR3 comprises 14 residues. The CDR3 here is CAGSTGTGVNVLTF. The CDR3 DNA reads as TGTGCCGGCTCGACCGGGACAGGGGTCAACGTCCTGACTTTC.

V and J are TRBV29-1 and TRBJ2-7; 9 positions agree with TRBD2. The length of the CDR3 is 13 residues. The germline V gene encodes CDR1 SQVTM and CDR2 ANQGSEA. V shed 6 bases and J 3 bases; nucleotides not matched to a gene: 6. Here the CDR3 reads CSVPGTSNYEQYF. In DNA form, the CDR3 reads TGCAGCGTACCCGGGACTAGCAACTACGAGCAGTACTTC.

This clone was recorded once. V is TRBV5-6 and J is TRBJ2-5, with D tentatively TRBD2 (6 bases). Germline lookup yields CDR1 SGHDT and CDR2 YYEEEE. Deletions cut 2 bases from V and 2 bases from J, with 13 bases between. The CDR3 loop spans 15 amino acids. Here the CDR3 reads CASSFSGLLQETQYF. CDR3 DNA: TGTGCCAGCAGCTTCTCCGGACTACTACAAGAGACCCAGTACTTC. Filled out from reference TRBV5-6 and TRBJ2-5, the complete variable domain reads DAGVTQSPTHLIKTRGQQVTLRCSPKSGHDTVSWYQQALGQGPQFIFQYYEEEERQRGNFPDRFSGHQFPNYSSELNVNALLLGDSALYLCASSFSGLLQETQYFGPGTRLLVL.

The chain carries TRBV4-1 and TRBJ2-5; 12 nucleotides align to TRBD2. The CDR3 has 19 amino acids. V gave up 2 bases and J gave up 6 bases; unmatched junction bases: 16. Germline-derived CDR1 and CDR2 are MGHRA and YSYEKL. The DNA for the CDR3 is TGCGCCAGCAGCCAAAACTTTATAGAACTAGCGGGAGGAAGGCAGACCCAGTACTTC. Its translation: CASSQNFIELAGGRQTQYF.

V and J are TRBV4-3 and TRBJ2-2; D call uncertain. CDR3 length equals 15 residues. Germline CDR1 is LGHNA and CDR2 is YSLEER. The ends were cut back, 5 bases at V and 6 bases at J, with 16 bases in the middle. The CDR3 sequence: CASSSSRVLPGELFF. CDR3 DNA sequence: TGCGCCAGCAGCTCATCTAGAGTGCTGCCCGGGGAGCTGTTTTTT.

The chain has TRBV28 and TRBJ2-1; TRBD1 matches 7 bases. CDR3 length: 12 residues. Germline values: CDR1 MDHEN, CDR2 SYDVKM. V trimming: 3 bases; J trimming: 9 bases; junction bases outside the gene matches: 2. Here the CDR3 reads CASSLDRTEQFF. For the CDR3, the DNA is TGTGCCAGCAGTTTGGACAGGACTGAGCAGTTCTTC.

A word on this clone: Relative to the germline gene, one junction end is altered; a read error may explain this. The same CDR3 is also encoded by other DNA sequences in this sample. V gene TRBV7-6 combines with J gene TRBJ2-1; the D gene is possibly TRBD2 (6 bases). The CDR3 is 16 residues long. Germline loops: CDR1 SGHVS, CDR2 FNYEAQ. CDR3 in DNA: TGTGCCAGCAGCCCTGTCGGGAGCGGGTCCTCCAATGAGCAGTTCTTC. It is translated as CASSPVGSGSSNEQFF.